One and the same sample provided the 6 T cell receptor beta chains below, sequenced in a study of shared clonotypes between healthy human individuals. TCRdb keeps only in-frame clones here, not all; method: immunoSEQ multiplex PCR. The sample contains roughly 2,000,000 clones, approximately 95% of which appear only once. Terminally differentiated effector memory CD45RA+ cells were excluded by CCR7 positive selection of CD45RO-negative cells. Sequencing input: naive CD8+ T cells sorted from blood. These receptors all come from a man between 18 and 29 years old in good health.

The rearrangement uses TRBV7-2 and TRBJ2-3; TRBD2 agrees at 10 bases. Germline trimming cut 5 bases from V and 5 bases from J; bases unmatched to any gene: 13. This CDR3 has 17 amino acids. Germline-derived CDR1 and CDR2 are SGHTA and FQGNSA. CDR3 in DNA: TGTGCCAGCAGCCGGGGTAGCGGGGGGTTACCAGGAGATACGCAGTATTTT. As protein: CASSRGSGGLPGDTQYF.

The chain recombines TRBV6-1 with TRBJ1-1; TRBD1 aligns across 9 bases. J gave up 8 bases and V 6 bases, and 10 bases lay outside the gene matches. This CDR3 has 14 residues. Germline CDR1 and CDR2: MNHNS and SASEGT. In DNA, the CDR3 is TGTGCCAGCAGAGATATTACAGGGGGCTTGGAAGCTTTCTTT. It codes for CASRDITGGLEAFF.

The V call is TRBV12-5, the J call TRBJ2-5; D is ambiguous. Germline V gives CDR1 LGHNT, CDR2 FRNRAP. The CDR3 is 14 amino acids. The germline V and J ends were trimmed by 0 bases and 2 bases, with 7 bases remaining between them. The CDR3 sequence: CASGLVTLQETQYF. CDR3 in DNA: TGTGCTAGTGGTTTGGTAACCTTACAAGAGACCCAGTACTTC.

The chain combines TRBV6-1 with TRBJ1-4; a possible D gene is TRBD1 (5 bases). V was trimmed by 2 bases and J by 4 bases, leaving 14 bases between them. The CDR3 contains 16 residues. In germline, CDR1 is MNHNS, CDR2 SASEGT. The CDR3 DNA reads TGTGCCAGCAGTGAAAGCGGGGCCAGGATTAATGAAAAACTGTTTTTT. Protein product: CASSESGARINEKLFF.

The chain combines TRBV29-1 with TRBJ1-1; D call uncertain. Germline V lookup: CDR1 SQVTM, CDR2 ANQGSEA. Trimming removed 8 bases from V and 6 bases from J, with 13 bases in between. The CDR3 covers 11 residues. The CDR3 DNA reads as TGCAGCCTTGCGGCGGGCTCTGAAGCTTTCTTT. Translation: CSLAAGSEAFF.

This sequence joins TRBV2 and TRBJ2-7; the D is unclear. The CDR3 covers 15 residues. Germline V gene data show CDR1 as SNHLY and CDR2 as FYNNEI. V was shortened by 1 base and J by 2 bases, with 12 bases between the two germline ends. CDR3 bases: TGTGCCAGCAGTGAAGGTCAGGCGAACACCTACGAGCAGTACTTC. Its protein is CASSEGQANTYEQYF.